The 2 T cell receptor beta chains below come from one sample, sequenced in a study of T cells after yellow fever vaccination. TCRdb recomputed calls from the 5' RACE reads with MiXCR, one row per CDR3 protein. Here the sample spans under 250,000 distinct CDR3 sequences, 3% to 4% being singletons. Sequencing was performed on CD4+ T cells sorted from PBMCs, taken 10 days after the yellow fever booster vaccination. These receptors originate from a man younger than 30 who received the YFV17D yellow fever vaccine.

This clonotype was counted at least ten times. This chain links TRBV5-1 with TRBJ2-2; the D is unclear. Between the trimmed V and J ends, which lost 2 bases and 9 bases, there was a span of 11 bases. The CDR3 sequence is 13 residues long. The germline gives CDR1 SGHRS, CDR2 YFSETQ. The CDR3 spells CASSLTRSRELFF. As DNA, the CDR3 is TGCGCCAGCAGCTTAACCCGAAGTAGGGAGCTGTTTTTT.

The sample holds a few counts of this clonotype. The J gene is TRBJ2-5, the V gene TRBV5-4; D unresolved. Trimming removed 0 bases from V and 2 bases from J, with 14 bases in between. The length of the CDR3 is 16 residues. CDR1 is SGHNT, CDR2 YYREEE, per germline (reference sequence). The CDR3 DNA is TGTGCCAGCAGCTTGGATCTGGGCGTGGGACAAGAGACCCAGTACTTC. Amino acid sequence: CASSLDLGVGQETQYF.